These 32 T cell receptor beta chains were all obtained from the same sample, sequenced in a study of blood T cell repertoires in COVID-19 (dated by TCRdb to about 2020). The library was prepared using the immunoSEQ multiplex PCR assay. TCRdb holds this immuneACCESS table with in-frame rearrangements only. Some clones are missing; in checked studies, unresolved V genes explain under half, and the rest has no known cause. The sample table records more than 85,000 clones; 85% of these occur just once. Of the sample, over 35% falls within the top ten clones. Material: peripheral blood. The source is a man older than 75 with acute or convalescent COVID-19.

The chain is built from TRBV5-1 and TRBJ2-7, with D possibly being TRBD1 (6 bases). The V gene's germline CDR1 is SGHRS and CDR2 YFSETQ. With 4 bases removed from V and 4 bases from J, the gap between germline ends came to 18 bases. The CDR3 runs 15 residues. The CDR3 region is CASSVQQGSVYEQYF. CDR3 nucleotide sequence: TGCGCCAGCAGCGTTCAACAGGGATCGGTTTACGAGCAGTACTTC.

V usage is TRBV6-1 and J usage is TRBJ2-3; TRBD2 matches at 12 bases. CDR1 and CDR2 from the germline V gene are MNHNS and SASEGT. This CDR3 contains 16 residues. Unmatched junction bases numbered 2, after V lost 4 bases and J lost 0 bases. The CDR3 protein is CASSAGTSGSTDTQYF. The DNA for the CDR3 is TGTGCCAGCAGTGCGGGGACTAGCGGGAGCACAGATACGCAGTATTTT.

The chain is built from TRBV6-6 and TRBJ1-5; the match to TRBD1 covers 7 bases. Germline CDR1 MNHNY, CDR2 SVGAGI (reference sequence). The J segment lost 7 bases and the V segment lost 4 bases, leaving 13 bases of the junction unmatched. CDR3 length: 16 residues. The CDR3 nucleotides are TGTGCCAGCAGTTTTCAGACAGGGATCAGCCGACAGCCCCAGCATTTT. Its protein product is CASSFQTGISRQPQHF.

V usage is TRBV25-1 and J usage is TRBJ2-1, with 7 bases that match TRBD2. The V segment lost 4 bases and the J segment 0 bases; nucleotides outside the gene matches: 6. The germline gives CDR1 MGHDK, CDR2 SYGVNS. This CDR3 comprises 16 residues. CDR3 nucleotides: TGTGCCAGCAGTGTTTGGGGGGAGGGCTCCTACAATGAGCAGTTCTTC. Protein sequence: CASSVWGEGSYNEQFF.

This sequence joins TRBV28 and TRBJ2-7, with D possibly matching TRBD2 (5 bases). CDR1 is MDHEN and CDR2 is SYDVKM in the germline V gene. Trimming shortened V by 6 bases and J by 7 bases, and 10 bases separated the two germline ends. The CDR3 runs to 11 residues. CDR3 bases: TGTGCCAGCAGCCCCCGAGGGGAGCAGTACTTC. Translating gives CASSPRGEQYF.

The sample holds one count of this clone. J is TRBJ2-7 and V is TRBV6-5, with TRBD2 identical over 10 bases. J gave up 4 bases and V 6 bases, and 6 bases lay outside the gene matches. The CDR3 has 14 amino acids. Germline CDR1 MNHEY, CDR2 SVGAGI. This CDR3 is CASSGLAAPYEQYF. The CDR3 bases are TGTGCCAGCAGCGGACTAGCGGCCCCATACGAGCAGTACTTC.

This rearrangement joins TRBV28 to TRBJ1-1, with 8 bases aligning to TRBD1. The CDR3 covers 14 residues. Per the germline V gene, CDR1 is MDHEN and CDR2 is SYDVKM. The junction had 7 bases not matched to a gene; V was cut back by 6 bases and J by 4 bases. The CDR3 protein is CASREDGQGTEAFF. The CDR3 DNA reads TGTGCCAGCAGGGAAGATGGACAGGGCACTGAAGCTTTCTTT.

The chain is built from TRBV19 and TRBJ1-1, with D perhaps matching TRBD1 (6 bases). The CDR3 contains 14 residues. CDR1 LNHDA and CDR2 SQIVND come from the germline V gene (reference sequence). V gave up 6 bases and J gave up 1 base, with 12 bases separating them. Here the CDR3 reads CASRPPGQNTEAFF. CDR3 nucleotide sequence: TGTGCCAGTAGACCACCGGGACAGAACACTGAAGCTTTCTTT.

The rearrangement joins TRBV3-1 (or the pseudogene TRBV3-2) to TRBJ2-3; TRBD2 might be the D (5 bases). Trimming shortened V by 8 bases and J by 2 bases, and 23 bases separated the two germline ends. Per germline, CDR1 LGHDT and CDR2 YNNKEL (reference sequence). This CDR3 region has 17 residues. CDR3 DNA sequence: TGTGCCAGCGCGGGCCTCCGGAAAACCCGTTCCACAGATACGCAGTATTTT. Amino acids: CASAGLRKTRSTDTQYF.

The V call is TRBV6-5, the J call TRBJ2-3, with D perhaps matching TRBD2 (6 bases). The germline V gene encodes CDR1 MNHEY and CDR2 SVGAGI. The germline V and J ends were trimmed by 6 bases and 2 bases, with 15 bases remaining between them. The CDR3 covers 15 residues. CDR3 sequence reads: CASRRPGLNTDTQYF. The CDR3 DNA reads TGTGCCAGCAGGAGACCGGGACTGAACACAGATACGCAGTATTTT.

This rearrangement joins TRBV7-2 to TRBJ1-3; unclear D gene. CDR1 and CDR2 (germline): SGHTA, FQGNSA. CDR3 length: 14 residues. The germline V and J ends were trimmed by 5 bases and 2 bases, with 10 bases remaining between them. Written as DNA, the CDR3 is TGTGCCAGCAGCCTCTACGGGGCTGGAAACACCATATATTTT. It codes for CASSLYGAGNTIYF.

The J gene is TRBJ2-1, the V gene TRBV28, with a weak D call TRBD1 (5 bases). CDR3 length: 15 residues. Trimming removed 6 bases from V and 0 bases from J, with 12 bases in between. CDR1 and CDR2 from the germline V gene are MDHEN and SYDVKM. The CDR3 is CASSLPDSSYNEQFF. The DNA for the CDR3 is TGTGCCAGCAGCCTACCAGACAGCTCCTACAATGAGCAGTTCTTC.

This chain links TRBV12-5 with TRBJ2-5; a weak D match, TRBD2 (7 bases). Deletions cut 6 bases from V and 3 bases from J, with 11 bases between. The CDR3 loop spans 13 amino acids. Germline CDR1 and CDR2: LGHNT and FRNRAP. Written as DNA, the CDR3 is TGTGCTAGTGGGGGAGGGGGAAAAGAGACCCAGTACTTC. Protein: CASGGGGKETQYF.

The chain couples TRBV21-1 to TRBJ2-7; the table gives TRBD2 as D, unverified against the DNA. TRBV21-1 is a pseudogene. This CDR3 is 14 amino acids long. The CDR3 sequence is CASSSSGSRYEQYF. The CDR3 bases are TGTGCCAGCAGCAGTAGCGGGAGTCGGTACGAGCAGTACTTC.

This chain links TRBV7-2 with TRBJ1-4; the match to TRBD1 covers 7 bases. The junction had 9 bases not matched to a gene; V was cut back by 5 bases and J by 3 bases. CDR3 length: 16 amino acids. Germline CDR1 is SGHTA and CDR2 is FQGNSA. The CDR3: CASSPQPGQPNEKLFF. Written as DNA, the CDR3 is TGTGCCAGCAGCCCACAACCGGGACAGCCTAATGAAAAACTGTTTTTT. The whole variable domain, remainder taken from reference TRBV7-2 and TRBJ1-4, is GAGVSQSPSNKVTEKGKDVELRCDPISGHTALYWYRQSLGQGLEFLIYFQGNSAPDKSGLPSDRFSAERTGGSVSTLTIQRTQQEDSAVYLCASSPQPGQPNEKLFFGSGTQLSVL.

V is TRBV7-2 and J is TRBJ1-6; perhaps TRBD1 as D (5 bases). Germline-derived CDR1 and CDR2 are SGHTA and FQGNSA. Trimming stripped 6 bases from V and 9 bases from J, with 12 bases between. CDR3 length equals 13 residues. The CDR3 loop reads CASRPGPSSPLHF. The CDR3 DNA follows: TGTGCCAGCAGGCCAGGGCCGAGTTCACCCCTCCACTTT.

This chain connects TRBV6-2 or TRBV6-3 to TRBJ2-7, with D possibly matching TRBD2 (7 bases). In germline, CDR1 is MNHEY, CDR2 SVGEGT. The CDR3 sequence is 16 residues long. The V end lost 2 bases, the J end lost 2 bases, and 16 bases lay between the germline ends. As DNA, the CDR3 is TGTGCCAGCAGTTACCCGCGGGGGCGCTTTACCTACGAGCAGTACTTC. This codes for CASSYPRGRFTYEQYF.

This clone is a singleton in its sample. This chain uses TRBV19 with TRBJ2-2; D uncertain. Trimming cost V 4 bases and J 0 bases, with 6 bases left between them. This CDR3 is built from 14 residues. Germline CDR1 and CDR2: LNHDA and SQIVND (reference sequence). The CDR3: CASSTPANTGELFF. CDR3 sequence (DNA): TGTGCCAGTAGTACCCCGGCGAACACCGGGGAGCTGTTTTTT.

DNA for the CDR3: TGTGCCAGCAGTTACGACTGGGGATCGGGAACGCAGTATTTT. It yields the protein CASSYDWGSGTQYF. The chain has TRBV6-5 and TRBJ2-3; a weak D match, TRBD2 (5 bases). CDR3 length: 14 amino acids. The germline CDR1 and CDR2 sequences are MNHEY and SVGAGI. Trimming shortened V by 2 bases and J by 9 bases, and 15 bases separated the two germline ends.

Points on this clone: At one end the junction does not follow the germline gene, possibly because of a read error. V usage is TRBV5-1 and J usage is TRBJ2-7, with D perhaps TRBD1 (5 bases). The V gene's germline CDR1 is SGHRS and CDR2 YFSETQ. The CDR3 is 15 amino acids. The CDR3: CASSPRSGFSDEQYF. Written as DNA, the CDR3 is TGCGCCAGCAGCCCACGTTCAGGGTTCTCCGACGAGCAGTACTTC. Looking up the rest from reference TRBV5-1 and TRBJ2-7 gives the full variable domain: KAGVTQTPRYLIKTRGQQVTLSCSPISGHRSVSWYQQTPGQGLQFLFEYFSETQRNKGNFPGRFSGRQFSNSRSEMNVSTLELGDSALYLCASSPRSGFSDEQYFGPGTRLTVT.

This clone came up a few times. This chain uses TRBV19 with TRBJ2-6, with TRBD1 matching 10 bases. Looked up from germline, CDR1 is LNHDA and CDR2 is SQIVND (reference sequence). V dropped 8 bases and J dropped 3; count of bases not matched to a gene: 1. This CDR3 is built from 14 residues. This CDR3 is CASGTGVGANVLTF. DNA for the CDR3: TGTGCCAGTGGGACAGGGGTTGGGGCCAACGTCCTGACTTTC.

This clone has just one count. The rearrangement links TRBV7-8 to TRBJ1-5; 7 bases align to TRBD1. Germline values: CDR1 SGHVS, CDR2 FQNEAQ. V gave up 8 bases and J gave up 0 bases; unmatched junction bases: 7. The CDR3 runs to 15 residues. Here the CDR3 reads CASGDREYSNQPQHF. DNA for the CDR3: TGTGCCAGCGGGGACAGAGAATATAGCAATCAGCCCCAGCATTTT.

The rearrangement links TRBV7-9 to TRBJ2-7; 9 bases fit TRBD1. Germline CDR1 SEHNR, CDR2 FQNEAQ (reference sequence). This CDR3 is built from 15 residues. V trimming: 5 bases; J trimming: 3 bases; junction bases outside the gene matches: 8. CDR3 residues: CASSVIQGAHYEQYF. DNA of the CDR3: TGTGCCAGCAGCGTGATACAGGGGGCTCACTACGAGCAGTACTTC.

J is TRBJ2-3 and V is TRBV28; a weak D match, TRBD2 (5 bases). CDR1 is MDHEN and CDR2 is SYDVKM in the germline V gene. The CDR3 extends over 14 amino acids. V lost 7 bases and J 2 bases, leaving 13 bases between the germline ends. This CDR3 is CASTATGFTDTQYF. The CDR3 nucleotides read TGTGCCAGCACCGCTACGGGGTTCACAGATACGCAGTATTTT.

The chain is built from TRBV5-1 and TRBJ2-5; 10 bases align to TRBD1. The CDR3 is 16 amino acids. In germline, CDR1 is SGHRS, CDR2 YFSETQ. J was trimmed by 2 bases and V by 4 bases; bases with no gene match: 8. The CDR3 coding sequence is TGCGCCAGCAGCCTTCGGACAGGGGGGAGTCAAGAGACCCAGTACTTC. As protein: CASSLRTGGSQETQYF.

This clone was found once. The CDR3 coding sequence is TGTGCCAGCAACCAAAATAGCGGGACAACAGATACGCAGTATTTT. Amino acids: CASNQNSGTTDTQYF. The chain employs TRBV6-5 and TRBJ2-3, with TRBD2 matching 8 bases. Germline V gene sequence: CDR1 MNHEY, CDR2 SVGAGI. The V and J ends lost 7 bases and 3 bases, in that order; junction bases with no gene match: 9. This CDR3 region has 15 residues.

The J gene is TRBJ1-4, the V gene TRBV15, with unresolved D. CDR1 is LNHNV and CDR2 is YYDKDF in the germline V gene (reference sequence). The ends were cut back, 4 bases at V and 3 bases at J, with 9 bases in the middle. The CDR3 consists of 14 residues. CDR3 DNA: TGTGCCACCAGCAAGGGAGACGCTAATGAAAAACTGTTTTTT. This translates into CATSKGDANEKLFF.

The chain couples TRBV7-2 to TRBJ1-3; D possibly corresponds to TRBD1 (5 bases). There are 18 residues in the CDR3. The ends were cut back, 5 bases at V and 1 base at J, with 21 bases in the middle. Germline V gene data show CDR1 as SGHTA and CDR2 as FQGNSA. The CDR3 nucleotides are TGTGCCAGCAGCGACACCAGACAGCTAATGTCTTCTGGAAACACCATATATTTT. Translating gives CASSDTRQLMSSGNTIYF.

The rearrangement uses TRBV29-1 and TRBJ2-3, with D possibly being TRBD1 (5 bases). Germline assignment: CDR1 SQVTM and CDR2 ANQGSEA. The CDR3 runs 12 residues. V was pared by 2 bases and J by 3 bases, with 6 bases between. CDR3 sequence reads: CSVETGTDTQYF. CDR3 nucleotide sequence: TGCAGCGTTGAAACAGGAACAGATACGCAGTATTTT.

This sequence joins TRBV19 and TRBJ1-2; 8 nucleotides agree with TRBD1. The CDR3 runs to 13 residues. The V gene's germline CDR1 is LNHDA and CDR2 SQIVND (reference sequence). The V and J ends lost 5 bases and 4 bases, in that order; junction bases with no gene match: 3. This CDR3 is CASSRTGLYGYTF. The CDR3 DNA reads TGTGCCAGTAGTCGGACAGGGCTCTATGGCTACACCTTC.

Only one count was recorded for this clone. The V call is TRBV29-1, the J call TRBJ2-2; 8 positions agree with TRBD2. Germline V gene sequence: CDR1 SQVTM, CDR2 ANQGSEA. Unmatched junction bases numbered 5, after V lost 4 bases and J lost 1 base. The CDR3 length is 15 residues. In DNA, the CDR3 is TGCAGCGTTGCAGCGGGAGAAAGGAACACCGGGGAGCTGTTTTTT. Residues: CSVAAGERNTGELFF.

This chain joins TRBV5-5 and TRBJ2-7; 7 positions match TRBD2. CDR1 and CDR2 from the germline V gene are SGHKS and YYEKEE (reference sequence). V was pared by 4 bases and J by 5 bases, with 3 bases of the junction left unmatched. The CDR3 consists of 12 residues. The CDR3 region has the DNA TGTGCCAGCAGCCGGGAGGTCCACGAGCAGTACTTC. This codes for CASSREVHEQYF.